A selection of T cell receptor beta chains follows, all from one sample in a study of CD8+CD57+ T cells in acquired aplastic anemia. TCRdb processed the reads anew with MiXCR; each CDR3 protein has one entry. This sample has 150,000 or so distinct CDR3 sequences, with around 50% found just once. Material for sequencing was sorted CD4+, CD8+, or CD8+CD57+ T cells (not recorded which) from PBMCs. The receptors originated from a human donor with aplastic anemia. Each CDR3 is given with its conserved first and last residue. A D gene is named only where the DNA matches it firmly. Size is stated for part of the rows, as once, few or many counts, or as a class when the clone is expanded.

d_gene: -
abundance: -
j_gene: TRBJ2-3
v_gene: TRBV29-1
CDR3nt: TGCAGCGTTGCTCTCCTAGGTCCAGATACGCAGTATTTT
CDR3aa: CSVALLGPDTQYF

d_gene: -
abundance: many
j_gene: TRBJ1-5
v_gene: TRBV7-2
CDR3nt: TGTGCCAGCAGCTTTGCGCATTCCAATCAGCCCCAGCATTTT
CDR3aa: CASSFAHSNQPQHF

d_gene: TRBD1
abundance: -
j_gene: TRBJ2-1
v_gene: TRBV29-1
CDR3nt: TGCAGCGTTCTATTACCGGGACAGGGGTATCTGCGGCAGTTCTTC
CDR3aa: CSVLLPGQGYLRQFF

d_gene: TRBD2
abundance: few
j_gene: TRBJ2-3
v_gene: TRBV9
CDR3nt: TGTGCCAGCAGCGTAGGAGGGGGGGGACTAGCGCGCACAGATACGCAGTATTTT
CDR3aa: CASSVGGGGLARTDTQYF

d_gene: -
abundance: -
j_gene: TRBJ1-1
v_gene: TRBV19
CDR3nt: TGTGCCAGTAGGCTTTCAGGGGCCACTGAAGCTTTCTTT
CDR3aa: CASRLSGATEAFF

d_gene: -
abundance: many
j_gene: TRBJ1-1
v_gene: TRBV4-1
CDR3nt: TGTGCCAGCAGCCAAGTGAGGATGAACACTGAAGCTTTCTTT
CDR3aa: CASSQVRMNTEAFF

d_gene: TRBD2
abundance: -
j_gene: TRBJ2-3
v_gene: TRBV29-1
CDR3nt: TGCAGCGTTGACAAGCGGGACCGCACAGATACGCAGTATTTT
CDR3aa: CSVDKRDRTDTQYF

d_gene: TRBD2
abundance: many
j_gene: TRBJ2-7
v_gene: TRBV5-4
CDR3nt: TGTGCCAGCAGCCGGGGGACTAGCGGGACTTACGAGCAGTACTTC
CDR3aa: CASSRGTSGTYEQYF

d_gene: -
abundance: many
j_gene: TRBJ2-5
v_gene: TRBV7-7
CDR3nt: TGTGCTAGCAGCTTAGTAGATATGGGAAGGGGCCAAGAGACCCAGTACTTC
CDR3aa: CASSLVDMGRGQETQYF

d_gene: -
abundance: -
j_gene: TRBJ1-6
v_gene: TRBV25-1
CDR3nt: TGTGCCAGCAGTGACTCTGCAAAGCATTCACCCCTCCACTTT
CDR3aa: CASSDSAKHSPLHF

d_gene: -
abundance: -
j_gene: TRBJ1-6
v_gene: TRBV10-3
CDR3nt: TGTGCCATCAGTGAGTCTCCAGGGACTTCACCCCTCCACTTT
CDR3aa: CAISESPGTSPLHF

d_gene: -
abundance: -
j_gene: TRBJ1-1
v_gene: TRBV10-3
CDR3nt: TGTGCCATCAGCAGGGGTATGAACACTGAAGCTTTCTTT
CDR3aa: CAISRGMNTEAFF

d_gene: -
abundance: many
j_gene: TRBJ1-1
v_gene: TRBV11-2
CDR3nt: TGTGCCAGCAGCTTAGATCCGGATGGGGCGCAGGGAACTGAAGCTTTCTTT
CDR3aa: CASSLDPDGAQGTEAFF

d_gene: -
abundance: -
j_gene: TRBJ2-3
v_gene: TRBV15
CDR3nt: TGTGCCACCAGCCGCATAGGGAATACGCAGTATTTT
CDR3aa: CATSRIGNTQYF

d_gene: TRBD1
abundance: -
j_gene: TRBJ1-2
v_gene: TRBV15
CDR3nt: TGTGCCACCAGCACTCGTCCCGGGACAGGGGTGGGCTATGGCTACACCTTC
CDR3aa: CATSTRPGTGVGYGYTF

d_gene: TRBD2
abundance: many
j_gene: TRBJ2-5
v_gene: TRBV5-1
CDR3nt: TGCGCCAGCAGCGGGGGGGACTACCAAGAGACCCAGTACTTC
CDR3aa: CASSGGDYQETQYF

d_gene: -
abundance: many
j_gene: TRBJ2-1
v_gene: TRBV19
CDR3nt: TGTGCCAGTAGTTCCGGCGTCCGCTACAATGAGCAGTTCTTC
CDR3aa: CASSSGVRYNEQFF

d_gene: -
abundance: many
j_gene: TRBJ1-1
v_gene: TRBV10-3
CDR3nt: TGTGCCATCAGTGAGAGTGGGTACACTGAAGCTTTCTTT
CDR3aa: CAISESGYTEAFF

d_gene: -
abundance: -
j_gene: TRBJ1-6
v_gene: TRBV7-2
CDR3nt: TGTGCCAGCAGAGGAGGGGGCTCCTATAATTCACCCCTCCACTTT
CDR3aa: CASRGGGSYNSPLHF

d_gene: -
abundance: few
j_gene: TRBJ2-2
v_gene: TRBV10-3
CDR3nt: TGTGCCATCAGCACCGGGACCGTGAACACCGGGGAGCTGTTTTTT
CDR3aa: CAISTGTVNTGELFF

d_gene: -
abundance: many
j_gene: TRBJ2-5
v_gene: TRBV3-1
CDR3nt: TGTGCCAGCAGCCAAGATCCCGGGACTGAGACCCAGTACTTC
CDR3aa: CASSQDPGTETQYF

d_gene: -
abundance: many
j_gene: TRBJ2-5
v_gene: TRBV6-2/TRBV6-3
CDR3nt: TGTGCCAGCAGTTATCGACCCTGGCGGGGAAGGGAGACCCAGTACTTC
CDR3aa: CASSYRPWRGRETQYF

d_gene: TRBD2
abundance: -
j_gene: TRBJ2-7
v_gene: TRBV20-1
CDR3nt: TGCAGTGCCCCAGCGGGAGCGTCAAACGAGCAGTACTTC
CDR3aa: CSAPAGASNEQYF

d_gene: -
abundance: -
j_gene: TRBJ1-2
v_gene: TRBV10-3
CDR3nt: TGTGCCATCAGTTCGGACAGTTATTATGGCTACACCTTC
CDR3aa: CAISSDSYYGYTF

d_gene: -
abundance: many
j_gene: TRBJ1-1
v_gene: TRBV12-3/TRBV12-4
CDR3nt: TGTGCCAGCACTTATGGTGGGTTAGGTGTTCTGGACACTGAAGCTTTCTTT
CDR3aa: CASTYGGLGVLDTEAFF

d_gene: -
abundance: -
j_gene: TRBJ1-3
v_gene: TRBV30
CDR3nt: TGTGCCTTAAAGGGGATTGGAAACACCATATATTTT
CDR3aa: CALKGIGNTIYF

d_gene: TRBD1
abundance: once
j_gene: TRBJ1-4
v_gene: TRBV15
CDR3nt: TGTGCCACCAGCAGCTTGGGACAGGGGAATAATGAAAAACTGTTTTTT
CDR3aa: CATSSLGQGNNEKLFF

d_gene: TRBD1
abundance: many
j_gene: TRBJ1-6
v_gene: TRBV20-1
CDR3nt: TGCAGTGCTGTCCAGGGGGTTCTCTCACCCCTCCACTTT
CDR3aa: CSAVQGVLSPLHF

d_gene: -
abundance: once
j_gene: TRBJ2-5
v_gene: TRBV24-1
CDR3nt: TGTGCCACCAGTGATCCGAGTGCTCGGGGGAAAGAGACCCAGTACTTC
CDR3aa: CATSDPSARGKETQYF

d_gene: -
abundance: -
j_gene: TRBJ2-3
v_gene: TRBV7-2
CDR3nt: TGTGCCAGCAGCACAGTGGCAGATACGCAGTATTTT
CDR3aa: CASSTVADTQYF

d_gene: TRBD1
abundance: -
j_gene: TRBJ2-7
v_gene: TRBV10-3
CDR3nt: TGTGCCATCCGTGACGGGACAGGAGACTACGAGCAGTACTTC
CDR3aa: CAIRDGTGDYEQYF

d_gene: -
abundance: -
j_gene: TRBJ2-7
v_gene: TRBV20-1
CDR3nt: TGCAGAGCTCTTTCCGGAGGATCCTACGAGCAGTACTTC
CDR3aa: CRALSGGSYEQYF

d_gene: -
abundance: -
j_gene: TRBJ1-1
v_gene: TRBV2
CDR3nt: TGTGCCAGCAGTGCCGCACAGGGTGTGGTTGAAGCTTTCTTT
CDR3aa: CASSAAQGVVEAFF

d_gene: -
abundance: few
j_gene: TRBJ1-2
v_gene: TRBV2
CDR3nt: TGTGCCAGCAGTCCATCGGCAACATCCTATGGCTACACCTTC
CDR3aa: CASSPSATSYGYTF

d_gene: -
abundance: medium-sized
j_gene: TRBJ1-5
v_gene: TRBV10-2
CDR3nt: TGCGCCAGCAGAGGAGACGGGCGCAATCAGCCCCAGCATTTT
CDR3aa: CASRGDGRNQPQHF

d_gene: -
abundance: once
j_gene: TRBJ2-7
v_gene: TRBV2
CDR3nt: TGTGCCAGCAGTGAAGCCGGCAGGGGTACGTACGAGCAGTACTTC
CDR3aa: CASSEAGRGTYEQYF

d_gene: TRBD2
abundance: -
j_gene: TRBJ2-7
v_gene: TRBV15
CDR3nt: TGTGCCACCAGCAGAGGTGGGACTAGCGCCTACGAGCAGTACTTC
CDR3aa: CATSRGGTSAYEQYF

d_gene: TRBD1
abundance: many
j_gene: TRBJ1-4
v_gene: TRBV7-9
CDR3nt: TGTGCCAGCAGCTCCCAGACAGGGGGACTTGAAAAACTGTTTTTT
CDR3aa: CASSSQTGGLEKLFF

d_gene: TRBD2
abundance: -
j_gene: TRBJ2-7
v_gene: TRBV10-3
CDR3nt: TGTGCCATCAGTGAATCGGGACTAGCGGGGCACGAGCAGTACTTC
CDR3aa: CAISESGLAGHEQYF

d_gene: -
abundance: -
j_gene: TRBJ1-4
v_gene: TRBV7-7
CDR3nt: TGTGCTAGCAGCTTATTCCCGGGTGAAAAACTGTTTTTT
CDR3aa: CASSLFPGEKLFF

d_gene: -
abundance: many
j_gene: TRBJ1-2
v_gene: TRBV6-1
CDR3nt: TGTGCCACCTCTCCCACGACTAACTATGGCTACACCTTC
CDR3aa: CATSPTTNYGYTF

d_gene: -
abundance: -
j_gene: TRBJ2-7
v_gene: TRBV10-2
CDR3nt: TGCGCCAGCAGTGGACAGGTCTACGAGCAGTACTTC
CDR3aa: CASSGQVYEQYF

d_gene: -
abundance: -
j_gene: TRBJ2-3
v_gene: TRBV7-2
CDR3nt: TGTGCCAGCAGCTTGTTCCGCGGGATCACAGATACGCAGTATTTT
CDR3aa: CASSLFRGITDTQYF

d_gene: -
abundance: many
j_gene: TRBJ1-2
v_gene: TRBV2
CDR3nt: TGTGCCAGCAGCCGTGACATTAACTATGGCTACACCTTC
CDR3aa: CASSRDINYGYTF

d_gene: TRBD1
abundance: -
j_gene: TRBJ1-2
v_gene: TRBV18
CDR3nt: TGTGCCAGCTCACCAGGACAGGGCTATGGCTACACCTTC
CDR3aa: CASSPGQGYGYTF

d_gene: TRBD1
abundance: -
j_gene: TRBJ1-6
v_gene: TRBV9
CDR3nt: TGTGCCAGCAGCAAACGGACAGGGCTGAATTCACCCCTCCACTTT
CDR3aa: CASSKRTGLNSPLHF

d_gene: TRBD2
abundance: few
j_gene: TRBJ2-1
v_gene: TRBV11-2
CDR3nt: TGTGCCAGCAGCACGCCGACTAGCGGGGGGGATTACAATGAGCAGTTCTTC
CDR3aa: CASSTPTSGGDYNEQFF

d_gene: -
abundance: -
j_gene: TRBJ2-2
v_gene: TRBV24-1
CDR3nt: TGTGCCACCAGCCCGGGACTTACGAACACCGGGGAGCTGTTTTTT
CDR3aa: CATSPGLTNTGELFF

d_gene: -
abundance: -
j_gene: TRBJ2-5
v_gene: TRBV24-1
CDR3nt: TGTGCCACCAGTGACTCGACAGGTTCTGGAGAGACCCAGTACTTC
CDR3aa: CATSDSTGSGETQYF

d_gene: -
abundance: many
j_gene: TRBJ1-2
v_gene: TRBV6-1
CDR3nt: TGTGCCAGCAGTGGACAGGAGAATAACTATGGCTACACCTTC
CDR3aa: CASSGQENNYGYTF

d_gene: -
abundance: -
j_gene: TRBJ1-1
v_gene: TRBV2
CDR3nt: TGTGCCAGCAGTGAGGTACAGCAGAACACTGAAGCTTTCTTT
CDR3aa: CASSEVQQNTEAFF

d_gene: TRBD2
abundance: many
j_gene: TRBJ2-1
v_gene: TRBV20-1
CDR3nt: TGCAGTGCGCCACTAGCGGGGGGGCCAGGGGAGCAGTTCTTC
CDR3aa: CSAPLAGGPGEQFF

d_gene: -
abundance: few
j_gene: TRBJ2-2
v_gene: TRBV11-2
CDR3nt: TGTGCCAGCAGCTTAGGGAGGGTATGGACCGGGGAGCTGTTTTTT
CDR3aa: CASSLGRVWTGELFF

d_gene: -
abundance: few
j_gene: TRBJ1-2
v_gene: TRBV7-9
CDR3nt: TGTGCCAGCAGCTCTGTCCGATTGGATTATGGCTACACCTTC
CDR3aa: CASSSVRLDYGYTF

d_gene: -
abundance: few
j_gene: TRBJ2-5
v_gene: TRBV6-1
CDR3nt: TGTGCCAGCAAATCCAGCACCACGGGTACCCAAGAGACCCAGTACTTC
CDR3aa: CASKSSTTGTQETQYF

d_gene: TRBD2
abundance: many
j_gene: TRBJ2-3
v_gene: TRBV19
CDR3nt: TGTGCCAGTAGTATGGAGCGGGGGGGCCCTAGAGATACGCAGTATTTT
CDR3aa: CASSMERGGPRDTQYF

d_gene: -
abundance: -
j_gene: TRBJ1-6
v_gene: TRBV24-1
CDR3nt: TGTGCCACCAGTGACAGGGTTAGCTCCTATAATTCACCCCTCCACTTT
CDR3aa: CATSDRVSSYNSPLHF

d_gene: -
abundance: many
j_gene: TRBJ2-5
v_gene: TRBV16
CDR3nt: TGTGCCAGCAGCCAAAACCGGGACCTGGGGGAGACCCAGTACTTC
CDR3aa: CASSQNRDLGETQYF

d_gene: -
abundance: -
j_gene: TRBJ1-2
v_gene: TRBV24-1
CDR3nt: TGTGCCACCTCCAAGACCGCGAACTATGGCTACACCTTC
CDR3aa: CATSKTANYGYTF